What follows is one TCR beta chain and its context. The antigen remains unidentified. The data belong to a study of blood T cells in healthy people across ages. A sample-barcoded 5' primer and a J-beta primer mix were used in a second PCR of about 6 to 12 cycles. TCRdb used MiXCR to reprocess the 5' RACE reads, holding one entry per CDR3 protein. The table includes roughly 700,000 distinct CDR3 sequences, 20% to 30% detected once. Isolated PBMCs totaled at least 6.5 million in each sample. Study observations and caveats: Roughly linear age-related decline in beta diversity appeared, significant by age around 42.

Germline-derived CDR1 and CDR2 are DFQATT and SNEGSKA (reference sequence). The CDR3 covers 14 residues. Unmatched junction bases numbered 9, after V lost 3 bases and J lost 5 bases. In addition, the sample was reused for a study of T cells of mothers and their children. That work states: A few healthy Caucasian mothers and their six children were the donors. When the second PCR was run, its M1S primer added sample barcodes and 2-4 random nucleotides.

The sample comprised blood. The chain uses TRBV20-1 and TRBJ2-7; 8 bases match TRBD2. The sequence was collected from a boy between 10 and 17 years old in good health. The CDR3 spells CSARHAGGADEQYF. CDR3 nucleotide sequence: TGCAGTGCTAGGCACGCGGGGGGCGCGGACGAGCAGTACTTC.